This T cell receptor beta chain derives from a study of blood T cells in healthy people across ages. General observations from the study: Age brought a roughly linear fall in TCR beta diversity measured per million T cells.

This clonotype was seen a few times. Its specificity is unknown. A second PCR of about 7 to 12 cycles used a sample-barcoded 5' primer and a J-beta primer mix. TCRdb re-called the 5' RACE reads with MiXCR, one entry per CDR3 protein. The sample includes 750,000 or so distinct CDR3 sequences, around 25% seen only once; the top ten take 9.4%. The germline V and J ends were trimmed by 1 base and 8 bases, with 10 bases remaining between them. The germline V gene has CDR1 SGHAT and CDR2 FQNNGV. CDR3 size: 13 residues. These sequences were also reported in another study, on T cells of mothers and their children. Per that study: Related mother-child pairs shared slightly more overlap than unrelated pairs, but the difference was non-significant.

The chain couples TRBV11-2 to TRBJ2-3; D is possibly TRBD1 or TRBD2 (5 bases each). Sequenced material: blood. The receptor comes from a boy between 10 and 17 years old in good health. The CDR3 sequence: CASSLVGAGTQYF. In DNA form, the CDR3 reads TGTGCCAGCAGCTTAGTTGGGGCGGGTACGCAGTATTTT. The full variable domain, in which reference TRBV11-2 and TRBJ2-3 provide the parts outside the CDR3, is EAGVAQSPRYKIIEKRQSVAFWCNPISGHATLYWYQQILGQGPKLLIQFQNNGVVDDSQLPKDRFSAERLKGVDSTLKIQPAKLEDSAVYLCASSLVGAGTQYFGPGTRLTVL.